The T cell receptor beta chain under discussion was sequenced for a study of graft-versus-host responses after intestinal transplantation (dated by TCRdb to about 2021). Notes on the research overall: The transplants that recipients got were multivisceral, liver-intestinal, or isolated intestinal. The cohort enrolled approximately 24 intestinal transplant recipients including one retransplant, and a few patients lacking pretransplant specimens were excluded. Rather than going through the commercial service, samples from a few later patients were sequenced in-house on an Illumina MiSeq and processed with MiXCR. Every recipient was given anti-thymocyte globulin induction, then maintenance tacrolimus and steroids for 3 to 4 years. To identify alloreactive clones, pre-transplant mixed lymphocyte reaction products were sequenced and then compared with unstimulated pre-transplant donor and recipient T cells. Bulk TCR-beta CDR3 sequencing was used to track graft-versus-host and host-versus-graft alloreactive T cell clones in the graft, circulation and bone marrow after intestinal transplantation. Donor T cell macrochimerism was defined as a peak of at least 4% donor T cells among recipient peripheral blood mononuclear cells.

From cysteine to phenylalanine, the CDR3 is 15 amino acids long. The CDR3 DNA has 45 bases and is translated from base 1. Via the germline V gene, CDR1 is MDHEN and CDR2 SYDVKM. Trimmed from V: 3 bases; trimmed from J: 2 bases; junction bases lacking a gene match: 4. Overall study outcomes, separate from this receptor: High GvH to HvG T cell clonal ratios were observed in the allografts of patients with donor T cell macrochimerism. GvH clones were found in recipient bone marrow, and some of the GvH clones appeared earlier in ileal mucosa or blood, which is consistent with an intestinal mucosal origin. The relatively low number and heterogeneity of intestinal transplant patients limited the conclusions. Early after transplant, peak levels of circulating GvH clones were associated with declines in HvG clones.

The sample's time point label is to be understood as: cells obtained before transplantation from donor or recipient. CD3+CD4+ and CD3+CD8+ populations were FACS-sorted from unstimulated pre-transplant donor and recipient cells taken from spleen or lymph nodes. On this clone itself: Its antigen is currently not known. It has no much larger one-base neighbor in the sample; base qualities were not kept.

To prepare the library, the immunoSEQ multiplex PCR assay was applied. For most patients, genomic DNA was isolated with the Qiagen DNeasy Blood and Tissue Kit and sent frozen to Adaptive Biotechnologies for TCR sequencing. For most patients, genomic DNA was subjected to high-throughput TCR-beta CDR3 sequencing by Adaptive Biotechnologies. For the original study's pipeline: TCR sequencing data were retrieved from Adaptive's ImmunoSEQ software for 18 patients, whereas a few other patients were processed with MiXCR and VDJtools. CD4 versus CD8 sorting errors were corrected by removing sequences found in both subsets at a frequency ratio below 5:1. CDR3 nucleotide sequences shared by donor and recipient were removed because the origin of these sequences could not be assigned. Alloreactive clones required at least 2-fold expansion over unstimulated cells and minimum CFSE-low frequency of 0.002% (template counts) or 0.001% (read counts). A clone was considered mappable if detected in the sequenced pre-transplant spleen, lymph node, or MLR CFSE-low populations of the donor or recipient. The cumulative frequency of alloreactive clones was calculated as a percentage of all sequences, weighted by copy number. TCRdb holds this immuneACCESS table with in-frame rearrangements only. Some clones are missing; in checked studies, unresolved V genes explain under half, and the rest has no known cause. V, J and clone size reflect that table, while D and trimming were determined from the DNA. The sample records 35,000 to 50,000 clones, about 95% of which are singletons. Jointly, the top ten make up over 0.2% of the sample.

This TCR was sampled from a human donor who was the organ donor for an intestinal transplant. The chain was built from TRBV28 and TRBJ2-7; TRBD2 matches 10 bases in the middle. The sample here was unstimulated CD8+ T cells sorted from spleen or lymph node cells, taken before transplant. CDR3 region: CASSFPLAGTYEQYF. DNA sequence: TGTGCCAGCAGTTTCCCACTAGCGGGGACCTACGAGCAGTACTTC.